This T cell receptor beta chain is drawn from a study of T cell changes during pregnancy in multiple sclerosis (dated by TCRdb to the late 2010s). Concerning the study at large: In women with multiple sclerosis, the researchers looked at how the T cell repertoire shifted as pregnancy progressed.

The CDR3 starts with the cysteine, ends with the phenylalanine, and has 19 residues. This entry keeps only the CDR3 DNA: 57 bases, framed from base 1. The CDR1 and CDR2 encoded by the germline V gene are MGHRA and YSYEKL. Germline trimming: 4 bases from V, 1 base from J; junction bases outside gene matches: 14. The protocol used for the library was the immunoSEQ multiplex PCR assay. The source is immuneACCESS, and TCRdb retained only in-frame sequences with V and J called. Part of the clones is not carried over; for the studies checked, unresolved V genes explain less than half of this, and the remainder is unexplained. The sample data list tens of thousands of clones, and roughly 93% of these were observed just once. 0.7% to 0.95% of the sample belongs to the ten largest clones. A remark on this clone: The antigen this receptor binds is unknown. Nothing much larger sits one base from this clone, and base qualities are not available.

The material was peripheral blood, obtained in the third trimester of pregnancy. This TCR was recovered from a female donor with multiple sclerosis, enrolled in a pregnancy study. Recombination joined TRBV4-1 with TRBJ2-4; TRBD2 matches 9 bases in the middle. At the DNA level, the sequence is TGCGCCAGCAGCCCCCAAGCTGCGGGAGGGCCTCAGGCCAAAAACATTCAGTACTTC. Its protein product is CASSPQAAGGPQAKNIQYF.